The entry below gives a single T cell receptor (beta chain) sequence along with its context. CDR3 size: 16 residues. J lost 0 bases, V lost 5 bases, and 7 bases had no gene match. Germline V gene lookup returns CDR1 SGHRS and CDR2 YFSETQ. This sample was taken from a study of T cell changes during pregnancy in multiple sclerosis. Repertoires were generated with immunoSEQ multiplex PCR, while TCRdb's copy carries only in-frame clones and drops some. Of tens of thousands of clones in the sample, around nine tenths were seen once. V usage is TRBV5-1 and J usage is TRBJ2-3; 9 nucleotides line up with TRBD2. This specimen was CD8+ T cells from peripheral blood mononuclear cells, taken in the first trimester of pregnancy. The source is a female donor with multiple sclerosis, enrolled in a pregnancy study. CDR3 loop: CASSMRAGGSTDTQYF. DNA for the CDR3: TGCGCCAGCAGTATGAGAGCGGGAGGAAGCACAGATACGCAGTATTTT.